The clone carrying this T cell receptor (beta chain) was seen repeatedly, ten times or more. TCRdb fed the 5' RACE reads into MiXCR, producing one record per CDR3 protein. The table lists roughly 7,000 distinct CDR3 sequences, around 6.7% of them singletons. This entry comes from a study of spatial heterogeneity in lung cancer. Time point denoted: sample taken at primary tumor resection. Germline lookup yields CDR1 MGHRA and CDR2 YSYEKL. The length of the CDR3 is 13 residues. The sequencing here drew on PBMCs, taken at surgery. The sequence was obtained from a male donor with early-stage non-small cell lung cancer. The genes are TRBV4-1 and TRBJ1-1; D gene unclear. The CDR3 bases are TGCGTCCTTTATTCCCATAGACGGAAAAAAGCTTTCTTT. Its protein is CVLYSHRRKKAFF.